A single sample is the source of the 10 T cell receptor beta chains below, sequenced in a study of blood T cell repertoires in COVID-19. Assay: immunoSEQ multiplex PCR; the TCRdb copy retains only in-frame clones and omits some. This table has 200,000 to 250,000 clones, about 91% appearing once. Sequencing input: PBMCs or T cells enriched from blood (not recorded which). These receptors all come from a woman in her forties or fifties with acute COVID-19.

J is TRBJ2-3 and V is TRBV12-3 or TRBV12-4, with 7 bases lining up with TRBD1. Unmatched junction bases numbered 1, after V lost 5 bases and J lost 5 bases. The CDR3 length is 12 residues. CDR3: CASSRQGDTQYF. The CDR3 DNA reads as TGTGCCAGCAGTCGACAGGGAGATACGCAGTATTTT.

This clone has just one count. The rearrangement uses TRBV2 and TRBJ1-1; a weak D match, TRBD1 (5 bases). This CDR3 comprises 11 residues. In germline, CDR1 is SNHLY, CDR2 FYNNEI. Trimming shortened V by 7 bases and J by 10 bases, and 13 bases separated the two germline ends. CDR3: CASKEAGGAFF. The DNA of the CDR3 is TGTGCCAGCAAGGAGGCGGGGGGAGCTTTCTTT.

This clone was observed a single time. The chain employs TRBV7-2 and TRBJ1-5; 8 bases align to TRBD1. The V gene's germline CDR1 is SGHTA and CDR2 FQGNSA. V dropped 1 base and J dropped 6; count of bases not matched to a gene: 5. This CDR3 is built from 15 residues. Here the CDR3 DNA reads TGTGCCAGCAGCTTAGGACGACAGGGGAGTCAGCCCCAGCATTTT. Protein product: CASSLGRQGSQPQHF. The full variable domain, in which reference TRBV7-2 and TRBJ1-5 provide the parts outside the CDR3, is GAGVSQSPSNKVTEKGKDVELRCDPISGHTALYWYRQSLGQGLEFLIYFQGNSAPDKSGLPSDRFSAERTGGSVSTLTIQRTQQEDSAVYLCASSLGRQGSQPQHFGDGTRLSIL.

The chain is built from TRBV19 and TRBJ2-1; 10 nucleotides match TRBD2. The germline V gene encodes CDR1 LNHDA and CDR2 SQIVND (reference sequence). This CDR3 is 15 amino acids long. V was clipped by 2 bases and J by 3 bases; unmatched bases: 1. Here the CDR3 reads CASSITSGVYNEQFF. CDR3 in DNA: TGTGCCAGTAGTATAACTAGCGGGGTCTACAATGAGCAGTTCTTC.

The chain links TRBV5-1 to TRBJ2-5; possible D gene TRBD1, 6 bases. The CDR3 is 16 residues long. CDR1 and CDR2 from the germline V gene are SGHRS and YFSETQ. Trimming shortened V by 0 bases and J by 3 bases, and 15 bases separated the two germline ends. For the CDR3, the DNA is TGCGCCAGCAGCTTGGTCGCTACAGGGCCTAAAGAGACCCAGTACTTC. It translates to CASSLVATGPKETQYF.

V is TRBV27 and J is TRBJ2-1, with 9 bases matching TRBD2. Germline V gene sequence: CDR1 MNHEY, CDR2 SMNVEV (reference sequence). V gave up 4 bases and J gave up 4 bases; unmatched junction bases: 5. The CDR3 consists of 15 residues. The CDR3 spells CASSSSTSGYNEQFF. In DNA, the CDR3 is TGTGCCAGCAGTTCATCGACTAGCGGATACAATGAGCAGTTCTTC.

The J gene is TRBJ2-3, the V gene TRBV7-8; TRBD2 agrees at 9 bases. The CDR3 has 18 amino acids. Unmatched junction bases numbered 10, after V lost 1 base and J lost 2 bases. Per germline, CDR1 SGHVS and CDR2 FQNEAQ. In nucleotides, the CDR3 is TGTGCCAGCAGCTTAGAAGGGGGGACTAGCTCCCTCACAGATACGCAGTATTTT. The encoded protein is CASSLEGGTSSLTDTQYF.

The rearrangement uses TRBV19 and TRBJ2-5; TRBD2 is a possible D gene (7 bases). Germline assignment: CDR1 LNHDA and CDR2 SQIVND (reference sequence). This CDR3 comprises 14 residues. V dropped 9 bases and J dropped 5 bases, with 19 bases sitting between them. The CDR3 is CASSPAGARETQYF. CDR3 sequence (DNA): TGTGCCAGCTCACCGGCGGGGGCTCGGGAGACCCAGTACTTC.

The table lists this clone with a few counts. The chain recombines TRBV7-9 with TRBJ2-5, with 15 bases aligning to TRBD2. This CDR3 is 17 amino acids long. Germline V gene lookup returns CDR1 SEHNR and CDR2 FQNEAQ (reference sequence). V trimming: 5 bases; J trimming: 1 base; junction bases outside the gene matches: 5. This CDR3 is CASSPGTSGGTQETQYF. The CDR3 nucleotides are TGTGCCAGCAGCCCTGGGACTAGCGGGGGGACCCAAGAGACCCAGTACTTC.

This chain joins TRBV7-2 and TRBJ2-7, with TRBD2 matching 12 bases. CDR1 SGHTA and CDR2 FQGNSA come from the germline V gene. This CDR3 region has 17 residues. V lost 5 bases and J lost 6; bases outside the gene matches: 14. The CDR3 DNA reads TGTGCCAGCAGCCCATCTAGGGCTAGCGGGAGGGCCAGCGAGCAGTACTTC. Its protein is CASSPSRASGRASEQYF.